A single sample gave rise to the 24 T cell receptor beta chains below, sequenced in a study of cytomegalovirus exposure and HLA in healthy donors. The PCR made use of 60 Vbeta and 13 Jbeta primers. The repertoire was sequenced with immunoSEQ multiplex PCR; TCRdb's copy has only in-frame clones and lacks some. This table holds some 110,000 clones, around three quarters found once. Input material: PBMCs. The receptors come from a man between 25 and 39 years old in good health and CMV-seropositive.

The chain has TRBV9 and TRBJ1-2; D not resolved. V was shortened by 3 bases and J by 5 bases, with 8 bases between the two germline ends. Germline V gives CDR1 SGDLS, CDR2 YYNGEE. The CDR3 loop spans 12 amino acids. CDR3 protein: CASSGGPYGYTF. The CDR3 DNA reads TGTGCCAGCAGCGGAGGGCCGTATGGCTACACCTTC.

The chain joins TRBV4-3 to TRBJ2-1, with TRBD2 matching over 10 bases. Germline-derived CDR1 and CDR2 are LGHNA and YSLEER. This CDR3 is built from 16 residues. The V segment lost 5 bases and the J segment 1 base; nucleotides outside the gene matches: 5. DNA for the CDR3: TGCGCCAGCAGCTTAGCGGGGGGCCCTTCCTACAATGAGCAGTTCTTC. Translating it yields CASSLAGGPSYNEQFF.

J is TRBJ2-7 and V is TRBV10-3; 7 nucleotides match TRBD2. Looked up from germline, CDR1 is ENHRY and CDR2 is SYGVKD. J lost 6 bases, V lost 5 bases, and 10 bases had no gene match. The CDR3 has 14 residues. CDR3 sequence reads: CAISQTWEGLEQYF. CDR3 sequence (DNA): TGTGCCATCAGTCAGACCTGGGAGGGCCTCGAGCAGTACTTC.

This clone is a singleton in its sample. CDR3 sequence (DNA): TGTGCCAGCAGCTTAGTGGGGGGGGATAATTCACCCCTCCACTTT. Protein sequence: CASSLVGGDNSPLHF. V is TRBV7-2 and J is TRBJ1-6, with D possibly being TRBD1 (5 bases). The V end was cut by 1 base, the J end by 5 bases, with 9 bases between. The CDR3 extends over 15 amino acids. CDR1 SGHTA and CDR2 FQGNSA come from the germline V gene.

The rearrangement uses TRBV6-6 and TRBJ1-1, with D unclear. Looked up from germline, CDR1 is MNHNY and CDR2 is SVGAGI (reference sequence). The CDR3 has 14 amino acids. Trimming took 1 base from V and 1 from J, leaving 7 bases between them. CDR3 DNA: TGTGCCAGCAGTTACTTGAGAGAGAACACTGAAGCTTTCTTT. Translated, it gives CASSYLRENTEAFF.

J is TRBJ2-2 and V is TRBV4-1, with D possibly being TRBD1 (5 bases). V was cut by 4 bases and J by 6 bases, with 12 bases left in between. This CDR3 has 14 residues. Germline CDR1 and CDR2: MGHRA and YSYEKL. The CDR3 loop reads CASSLGHYAGELFF. The CDR3 bases are TGCGCCAGCAGCCTCGGACATTACGCCGGGGAGCTGTTTTTT.

V gene TRBV27 combines with J gene TRBJ2-7; TRBD2 agrees at 8 bases. There are 15 residues in the CDR3. The V gene end was trimmed by 1 base and the J gene end by 4 bases; junction bases not matched to a gene: 6. Germline CDR1 reads MNHEY; CDR2 reads SMNVEV (reference sequence). The CDR3 reads CASSLLGSGGYEQYF. CDR3 DNA sequence: TGTGCCAGCAGTTTATTAGGTTCGGGGGGGTACGAGCAGTACTTC.

Points on this clone: At one end, the junction sequence differs from germline, possibly due to a read error. The chain carries TRBV7-3 and TRBJ2-7; TRBD2 matches at 7 bases. Per germline, CDR1 SGHTA and CDR2 FQGTGA. The CDR3 spans 16 residues. This CDR3 reads CASSLTSGLDSHEQYF. DNA for the CDR3: TGTGCCAGCAGCCTAACAAGCGGACTAGACAGTCACGAGCAGTACTTC.

The J gene is TRBJ1-3, the V gene TRBV5-6; D is possibly TRBD1 (6 bases). Per germline, CDR1 SGHDT and CDR2 YYEEEE. The CDR3 runs to 15 residues. V was shortened by 4 bases and J by 1 base, with 12 bases between the two germline ends. This CDR3 is CASSPRGVSGNTIYF. CDR3 nucleotide sequence: TGTGCCAGCAGCCCCAGGGGAGTATCTGGAAACACCATATATTTT.

CDR3 loop: CASSPGGRAGEQYF. The CDR3 DNA sequence: TGTGCCAGCAGTCCGGGGGGCAGGGCCGGCGAGCAGTACTTC. The V gene is TRBV6-1, the J gene TRBJ2-7, with D perhaps TRBD2 (7 bases). In germline, CDR1 is MNHNS, CDR2 SASEGT. Trimming pared 5 bases from V and 6 bases from J, leaving 17 bases between. CDR3 length: 14 residues.

V and J are TRBV25-1 and TRBJ1-1; perhaps TRBD1 as D (6 bases). Trimming removed 4 bases from V and 4 bases from J, with 10 bases in between. The CDR3 has 13 residues. CDR1 and CDR2 from the germline V gene are MGHDK and SYGVNS. CDR3 in DNA: TGTGCCAGCAGTGTGGGGGCCCTCACTGAAGCTTTCTTT. This gives the protein CASSVGALTEAFF.

In DNA form, the CDR3 reads TGTGCCAGCAGGGACAGTGGAGCCTACGAGCAGTACTTC. Its translation is CASRDSGAYEQYF. The chain uses TRBV7-9 and TRBJ2-7; possibly TRBD1 for D (6 bases). V lost 6 bases and J lost 2, with 11 bases in between. The germline V gene has CDR1 SEHNR and CDR2 FQNEAQ (reference sequence). This CDR3 comprises 13 residues.

This clone was counted a single time. The chain joins TRBV15 to TRBJ1-2; 8 bases map to TRBD1. V shed 4 bases, J shed 2 bases, and the junction held 9 bases outside the gene matches. The germline CDR1 and CDR2 sequences are LNHNV and YYDKDF (reference sequence). CDR3 length equals 16 residues. The CDR3 DNA reads TGTGCCACCAGCATTTCCCGTGGACAGGGAAACTATGGCTACACCTTC. Its translation: CATSISRGQGNYGYTF.

The chain recombines TRBV7-2 with TRBJ1-3; 7 bases line up with TRBD1. Germline loops: CDR1 SGHTA, CDR2 FQGNSA. The trim removed 1 base at V and 4 bases at J, leaving 4 bases unmatched. The CDR3 sequence is 15 residues long. The chain's CDR3 is CASSLERGQGNTIYF. The DNA for the CDR3 is TGTGCCAGCAGCTTAGAAAGGGGGCAAGGAAACACCATATATTTT.

V is TRBV30 and J is TRBJ2-7; 7 nucleotides align to TRBD1. CDR3 length equals 14 residues. Germline V lookup: CDR1 GTSNPN, CDR2 SVGIG (reference sequence). V lost 1 base to trimming and J lost 3 bases; unmatched junction nucleotides: 6. The CDR3 loop reads CAWSERDRLYEQYF. The CDR3 DNA sequence: TGTGCCTGGAGTGAGAGGGACAGACTCTACGAGCAGTACTTC.

J is TRBJ2-7 and V is TRBV2; no definite D call. Trimming took 6 bases from V and 2 from J, leaving 5 bases between them. The CDR3 runs to 11 residues. CDR1 and CDR2 (germline): SNHLY, FYNNEI. The CDR3 DNA is TGTGCCAGCAGGCAGGCCTACGAGCAGTACTTC. It encodes CASRQAYEQYF.

Remarks on this clone: A read error may account for a junction end that differs from germline. V is TRBV14 and J is TRBJ1-2; D gene ambiguous. Germline CDR1 and CDR2: SGHDN and FVKESK. This CDR3 has 13 residues. DNA for the CDR3: TGTGCCAGCAGCCAAGAGCTAAACTATGGCTACCCCTTC. Encoded protein: CASSQELNYGYPF.

This clone was seen many times. This sequence joins TRBV30 and TRBJ1-1; no firm D call. Trimming took off 3 bases at V and 3 bases at J, with 11 bases between the two ends. CDR1 GTSNPN and CDR2 SVGIG come from the germline V gene (reference sequence). The CDR3 consists of 13 residues. CDR3 nucleotides: TGTGCCTGGAGCGCGAGGGAGTACACTGAAGCTTTCTTT. It encodes CAWSAREYTEAFF.

The rearrangement uses TRBV5-4 and TRBJ2-1; TRBD2 matches at 12 bases. The junction had 7 bases not matched to a gene; V was cut back by 4 bases and J by 8 bases. Germline CDR1 is SGHNT and CDR2 is YYREEE (reference sequence). CDR3 length: 15 residues. The CDR3: CASSPTSGGTDEQFF. The CDR3, as DNA: TGTGCCAGCAGCCCGACTAGCGGGGGTACCGATGAGCAGTTCTTC.

J is TRBJ2-1 and V is TRBV7-8; 8 bases agree with TRBD1. V lost 7 bases and J lost 2; bases outside the gene matches: 4. The CDR3 has 14 residues. CDR1 SGHVS and CDR2 FQNEAQ come from the germline V gene. The CDR3 DNA reads TGTGCCAGCAATGACAGGGGCCCCTACAATGAGCAGTTCTTC. The encoded protein is CASNDRGPYNEQFF.

V usage is TRBV7-6 and J usage is TRBJ2-2; 10 bases are a match to TRBD2. V lost 1 base and J lost 5; bases outside the gene matches: 7. Germline CDR1 and CDR2: SGHVS and FNYEAQ. This CDR3 comprises 17 residues. The CDR3 loop reads CASSLESGGAGTGELFF. In nucleotides, the CDR3 is TGTGCCAGCAGCTTAGAGAGCGGGGGGGCCGGAACCGGGGAGCTGTTTTTT.

The chain is built from TRBV30 and TRBJ2-1; TRBD2 might be the D (5 bases). This CDR3 has 12 amino acids. Trimming removed 2 bases at V and 13 bases at J, with 15 bases between. The germline V gene encodes CDR1 GTSNPN and CDR2 SVGIG (reference sequence). The CDR3 here is CAWSLGRAGQFF. The CDR3 DNA follows: TGTGCCTGGAGTTTGGGTCGGGCGGGCCAGTTCTTC.

This chain links TRBV28 with TRBJ2-3, with D possibly TRBD1 on 5 matching bases. V shed 5 bases and J shed 4 bases, with 13 bases lying between them. The CDR3 is 14 amino acids. From germline, CDR1 is MDHEN and CDR2 SYDVKM. CDR3 in DNA: TGTGCCAGCAGTAGGGGCAGGGCATCAGATACGCAGTATTTT. Translation: CASSRGRASDTQYF.

The gene calls are TRBV11-3 and TRBJ2-7; TRBD1 agrees at 8 bases. The CDR3 has 14 residues. V dropped 5 bases and J dropped 3; count of bases not matched to a gene: 6. Germline CDR1 and CDR2: SGHNT and YENEEA. The CDR3 spells CASSPAGTGYEQYF. The CDR3 nucleotides read TGTGCCAGCAGCCCAGCCGGGACAGGCTACGAGCAGTACTTC.